This section outlines one T cell receptor beta chain sequence together with its context. Its antigen is unknown. No base qualities exist here, and no much larger clone lies one base off it. The immunoSEQ multiplex PCR, with forward primers for 54 TRBV segments and reverse primers for 13 TRBJ segments, was used to amplify TCRB CDR3 regions. Pre-culture CD4+ samples were sequenced at deep resolution, targeting 210,000 or so T cell genomes. Sequencing of the amplicons was done on an Illumina HiSeq System, giving 87 bp reads that spanned the CDR3. The source study handled its data this way. Reads were corrected for PCR and sequencing errors, and CDR3 regions were defined by alignment to IMGT reference sequences. Template and unique rearrangement counts were estimated using synthetic template pools. Clonality was calculated as 1 minus Pielou's evenness. Richness was estimated with the Daley-Smith estimator. Repertoire overlap was measured with Morisita's index. Clones found in cultured samples but undetected in the pre-culture repertoire of the corresponding donor were defined as low-abundance clones. Here the immuneACCESS table is served through TCRdb, limited to in-frame sequences with V and J called. Missing clones are a known gap in these copies; in checked studies unresolved V genes cover under half, and the rest lacks a known reason. The DNA was the basis for D and trimming; V, J and clone size are from that table. The sample includes about 73,000 clones, with roughly 75% observed a single time. Around 1.6% of the sample rests with the top ten.

Magnetic bead negative selection was used to isolate untouched CD4+ T cells from Ficoll-separated PBMC, with an average purity of about 98%. Magnetic beads were used to isolate untouched CD4+ T cells from Ficoll-separated PBMC, giving roughly 98% purity with negligible CD8+ contamination. Peripheral blood mononuclear cells came from the buffy coats of a few healthy blood donors, who served as the study's donors. Each of the three donors was CMV seronegative. Genomic DNA was extracted with the DNeasy Blood & Tissue Kit. For each subject, genomic DNA from sorted CD137+CD4+ cells and from pre-culture CD4+ baseline samples underwent TCRB sequencing. The CDR3 holds 15 amino acids from the cysteine to the phenylalanine. The sequence is cut down to CDR3 DNA, 45 bases in frame from base 1. Compared with germline, V lacks 2 bases and J lacks 3 bases; bases without a gene match: 2. CDR1 and CDR2, looked up from the germline V gene, are MNHEY and SVGAGI.

The sample is drawn from a study of T cell repertoires and HLA-DP antigens listed by TCRdb under 2018. Notes on the research overall: The study used an in vitro model of CD4+ T cell alloreactivity against allogeneic HLA-DP presented by transduced HeLa cells. One alloantigen differed from self by one peptide-binding groove amino acid, whereas the other differed by ten, modelling structurally similar versus dissimilar alloantigens. Of the three donors, two were male and one was female, and their ages ranged from the 18-to-29 age band up to the 60-to-69 age band. Average DNA input was about 240 ng for sorted CD137+CD4+ samples, compared with about 1,100 ng for pre-culture CD4+ samples. Study-level results and caveats: Average cumulative frequency of clones undetected before culture was about 36% against one allele and around 51% against the other. Sorted CD137+ cells showed similar clonality against both alloantigens, at about 0.39, which was much higher than the approximately 0.038 seen in pre-culture samples. The naive and memory CD4+ repertoires were not analysed as separate populations. Limitations were identified as the inclusion of only three donors, the use of a non-physiological HeLa antigen-presenting system, and the use of total CD4+ responder cells.

The receptor chain draws on TRBV6-5 and TRBJ1-1; 11 bases in the junction line up with TRBD1. The material sequenced was CD4+ T cells from PBMCs. This TCR was recovered from a man aged 55 to 70 in good health and CMV-seronegative. The base sequence is TGTGCCAGCAGTTACCGGGGACAGGGGGACACTGAAGCTTTCTTT. The encoded protein is CASSYRGQGDTEAFF.